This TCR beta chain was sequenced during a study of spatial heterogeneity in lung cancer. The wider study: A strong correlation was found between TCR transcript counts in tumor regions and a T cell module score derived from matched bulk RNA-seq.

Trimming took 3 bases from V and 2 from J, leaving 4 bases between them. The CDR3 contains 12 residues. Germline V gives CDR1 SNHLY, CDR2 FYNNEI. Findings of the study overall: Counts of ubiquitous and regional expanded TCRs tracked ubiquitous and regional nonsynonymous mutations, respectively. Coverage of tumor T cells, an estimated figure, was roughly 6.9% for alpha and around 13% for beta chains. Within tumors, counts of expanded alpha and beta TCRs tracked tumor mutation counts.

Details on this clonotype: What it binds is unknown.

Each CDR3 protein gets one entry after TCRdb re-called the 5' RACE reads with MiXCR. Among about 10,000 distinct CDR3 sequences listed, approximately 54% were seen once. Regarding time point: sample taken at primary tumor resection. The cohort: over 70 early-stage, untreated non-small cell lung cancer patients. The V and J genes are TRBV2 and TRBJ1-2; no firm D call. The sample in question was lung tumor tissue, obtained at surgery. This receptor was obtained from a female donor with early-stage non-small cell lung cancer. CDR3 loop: CASSEPNYGYTF. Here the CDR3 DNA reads TGTGCCAGCAGTGAGCCAAACTATGGCTACACCTTC.